The 25 T cell receptor beta chains reported below all come from one sample, sequenced in a study of blood T cell repertoires in COVID-19. Assay: immunoSEQ multiplex PCR; the TCRdb copy retains only in-frame clones and omits some. This repertoire shows 90,000 to 110,000 clones, roughly 85% found once; its top ten account for roughly 4.2%. The sequencing sample was made of peripheral blood. Source of these receptors: a man aged 45-60 years with acute or convalescent COVID-19.

The chain carries TRBV11-2 and TRBJ2-7; TRBD1 is a possible D gene (5 bases). CDR3 size: 12 residues. Germline-derived CDR1 and CDR2 are SGHAT and FQNNGV. The germline V and J ends were trimmed by 1 base and 5 bases, with 6 bases remaining between them. This chain's CDR3 is CASSLARDEQYF. The DNA for the CDR3 is TGTGCCAGCAGCTTAGCCAGGGACGAGCAGTACTTC.

The CDR3 protein is CASSPHEPGQGSSEAFF. The CDR3 DNA sequence: TGTGCCAGCTCACCACACGAACCGGGACAGGGTTCGTCTGAAGCTTTCTTT. The chain couples TRBV18 to TRBJ1-1; 9 bases map to TRBD1. With 1 base clipped from V and 6 bases from J, the junction kept 12 bases outside the gene matches. The CDR3 runs 17 residues. CDR1 and CDR2 from the germline V gene are KGHSH and LQKENI.

The V gene is TRBV2, the J gene TRBJ2-1; possible D gene TRBD2, 6 bases. With 4 bases removed from V and 3 bases from J, the gap between germline ends came to 13 bases. Germline CDR1 reads SNHLY; CDR2 reads FYNNEI. This CDR3 comprises 15 residues. CDR3: CASSGDSGVYNEQFF. The CDR3 coding sequence is TGTGCCAGCAGTGGGGACTCCGGGGTCTACAATGAGCAGTTCTTC.

This clone came up a few times. The chain recombines TRBV28 with TRBJ1-4; D might be TRBD1 (5 bases). The length of the CDR3 is 17 residues. V gave up 3 bases and J gave up 3 bases, with 17 bases separating them. CDR1 and CDR2 (germline): MDHEN, SYDVKM. The CDR3 region is CASSLRSFGTANEKLFF. The DNA for the CDR3 is TGTGCCAGCAGTTTGAGGAGTTTCGGGACTGCTAATGAAAAACTGTTTTTT.

The V and J genes are TRBV12-3 or TRBV12-4 and TRBJ1-4; D call uncertain. The V end lost 2 bases, the J end lost 4 bases, and 2 bases lay between the germline ends. This CDR3 region has 12 residues. The CDR3 protein is CASSLYNEKLFF. CDR3 nucleotide sequence: TGTGCCAGCAGTTTATATAATGAAAAACTGTTTTTT.

This sequence joins TRBV9 and TRBJ1-1; no clear D gene. The germline V gene has CDR1 SGDLS and CDR2 YYNGEE. The CDR3 runs 13 residues. V was cut by 4 bases and J by 5 bases, with 12 bases left in between. For the CDR3, the DNA is TGTGCCAGCAGCCTCCTCGGTGGTACTGAAGCTTTCTTT. Translating it yields CASSLLGGTEAFF.

The chain combines TRBV6-2 or TRBV6-3 with TRBJ1-5, with D maybe TRBD1 (5 bases). Germline CDR1 and CDR2: MNHEY and SVGEGT. V lost 2 bases and J lost 3, with 14 bases in between. The CDR3 is 16 residues long. CDR3 DNA: TGTGCCAGCAGTTACGCAGACAGAGAAAACAATCAGCCCCAGCATTTT. Translated: CASSYADRENNQPQHF.

The chain joins TRBV6-5 to TRBJ1-2; D is unclear. This CDR3 region has 13 residues. CDR1 is MNHEY and CDR2 is SVGAGI in the germline V gene. The V and J ends lost 6 bases and 5 bases respectively, with 13 bases between them. The CDR3 DNA sequence: TGTGCCAGCAGGGAGCAGCCGAATTATGGCTACACCTTC. It specifies CASREQPNYGYTF.

The CDR3 sequence: CASSAGTGVLLAKNIQYF. The DNA of the CDR3 is TGTGCCAGCAGCGCTGGGACAGGCGTTTTACTAGCCAAAAACATTCAGTACTTC. The rearrangement uses TRBV11-2 and TRBJ2-4; 8 bases fit TRBD1. This CDR3 comprises 18 residues. The junction had 12 bases not matched to a gene; V was cut back by 5 bases and J by 0 bases. CDR1 and CDR2 (germline): SGHAT, FQNNGV. The full variable domain, rest sourced from reference TRBV11-2 and TRBJ2-4, is EAGVAQSPRYKIIEKRQSVAFWCNPISGHATLYWYQQILGQGPKLLIQFQNNGVVDDSQLPKDRFSAERLKGVDSTLKIQPAKLEDSAVYLCASSAGTGVLLAKNIQYFGAGTRLSVL.

The chain joins TRBV5-1 to TRBJ2-2; 9 nucleotides line up with TRBD2. Germline CDR1 SGHRS, CDR2 YFSETQ. Trimming took 0 bases from V and 0 from J; bases not matched to a gene: 3. This CDR3 has 17 residues. For the CDR3, the DNA is TGCGCCAGCAGCTTGGGACTAGCGGTTTCGAACACCGGGGAGCTGTTTTTT. This translates into CASSLGLAVSNTGELFF.

The chain is built from TRBV23-1 and TRBJ1-1, with a possible D match to TRBD1 (6 bases). TRBV23-1 is classed as an ORF, of uncertain function. With 10 bases removed from V and 6 bases from J, the gap between germline ends came to 15 bases. The CDR3 is made up of 12 amino acids. CDR3: CATTEGGAEAFF. The CDR3 nucleotides are TGCGCCACCACGGAAGGGGGTGCTGAAGCTTTCTTT.

The DNA for the CDR3 is TGTGCCAGCAGTTGGACAGGGAACCCAGATACGCAGTATTTT. As protein: CASSWTGNPDTQYF. This chain connects TRBV6-5 to TRBJ2-3, with 8 bases matching TRBD1. The V segment lost 4 bases and the J segment 4 bases; nucleotides outside the gene matches: 4. This CDR3 spans 14 amino acids. Germline CDR1 is MNHEY and CDR2 is SVGAGI.

The V and J genes are TRBV30 and TRBJ2-1; D perhaps matches TRBD2 (5 bases). Trimming stripped 2 bases from V and 4 bases from J, with 15 bases between. The length of the CDR3 is 15 residues. Germline-derived CDR1 and CDR2 are GTSNPN and SVGIG (reference sequence). The CDR3 DNA reads TGTGCCTGGAGTACCGATTTGAGGAGGTACAATGAGCAGTTCTTC. Translated, it gives CAWSTDLRRYNEQFF. The full variable domain, completed using reference TRBV30 and TRBJ2-1, is SQTIHQWPATLVQPVGSPLSLECTVEGTSNPNLYWYRQAAGRGLQLLFYSVGIGQISSEVPQNLSASRPQDRQFILSSKKLLLSDSGFYLCAWSTDLRRYNEQFFGPGTRLTVL.

This clone was seen a handful of times. The chain uses TRBV27 and TRBJ1-2; D is undetermined. The length of the CDR3 is 17 residues. Germline V gene lookup returns CDR1 MNHEY and CDR2 SMNVEV (reference sequence). V was pared by 4 bases and J by 1 base, with 19 bases between. The CDR3 sequence is CASSWLGEPNINYGYTF. The CDR3 bases are TGTGCCAGCAGTTGGCTCGGGGAACCAAATATTAACTATGGCTACACCTTC.

CDR3 loop: CASSPLTTGEQYF. The CDR3 DNA is TGTGCCAGCAGTCCCTTAACGACAGGCGAGCAGTACTTC. The V and J genes are TRBV7-9 and TRBJ2-7; tentatively, D is TRBD1 (6 bases). Germline V gene sequence: CDR1 SEHNR, CDR2 FQNEAQ (reference sequence). The length of the CDR3 is 13 residues. Trimming shortened V by 6 bases and J by 6 bases, and 15 bases separated the two germline ends.

CDR3 DNA sequence: TGTGCCAGCAAATCGGTTAGCGGCCAAGAGACCCAGTACTTC. Translation: CASKSVSGQETQYF. The chain links TRBV3-1 (or the pseudogene TRBV3-2) to TRBJ2-5; tentative D call: TRBD2 (6 bases). Germline CDR1 and CDR2: LGHDT and YNNKEL (reference sequence). The CDR3 loop spans 14 amino acids. Trimming left V 7 bases short and J 1 base short, with 13 bases between.

This clone was seen only a few times. The chain carries TRBV3-1 (or the pseudogene TRBV3-2) and TRBJ1-4; 7 bases map to TRBD1. The CDR3 totals 15 residues. Trimming removed 3 bases from V and 3 bases from J; junction bases left unmatched: 4. The germline gives CDR1 LGHDT, CDR2 YNNKEL (reference sequence). CDR3 in amino acids: CASSHKDRPNEKLFF. CDR3 DNA sequence: TGTGCCAGCAGCCACAAGGACAGGCCTAATGAAAAACTGTTTTTT.

V usage is TRBV19 and J usage is TRBJ2-5, with a tentative D call TRBD1 (7 bases). This CDR3 is built from 15 residues. Germline CDR1 reads LNHDA; CDR2 reads SQIVND (reference sequence). Trimming took off 5 bases at V and 1 base at J, with 14 bases between the two ends. The chain's CDR3 is CASSGGGTAQETQYF. The CDR3 DNA follows: TGTGCCAGTAGTGGAGGGGGGACAGCCCAAGAGACCCAGTACTTC.

This clone was recorded once. The CDR3: CAGRRQGNQPQHF. CDR3 sequence (DNA): TGTGCCGGAAGGAGGCAGGGCAATCAGCCCCAGCATTTT. The chain carries TRBV28 and TRBJ1-5, with D unresolved. The CDR3 is made up of 13 amino acids. V was shortened by 11 bases and J by 2 bases, with 13 bases between the two germline ends. From germline, CDR1 is MDHEN and CDR2 SYDVKM.

The CDR3 loop is CASSDPGQGAYEQYF. CDR3 DNA sequence: TGTGCCAGCAGCGATCCGGGACAGGGGGCCTACGAGCAGTACTTC. This chain links TRBV9 with TRBJ2-7; 11 positions agree with TRBD1. There are 15 residues in the CDR3. Unmatched junction bases numbered 4, after V lost 3 bases and J lost 2 bases. The germline gives CDR1 SGDLS, CDR2 YYNGEE.

The rearrangement links TRBV19 to TRBJ2-1; perhaps TRBD2 as D (5 bases). The CDR3 spans 13 residues. V shed 5 bases and J shed 7 bases, with 12 bases lying between them. Germline CDR1 and CDR2: LNHDA and SQIVND (reference sequence). Written as DNA, the CDR3 is TGTGCCAGTAGTCCTTTGGACTTGAATGAGCAGTTCTTC. This translates into CASSPLDLNEQFF.

The rearrangement uses TRBV27 and TRBJ2-7; maybe TRBD2 (6 bases). Germline CDR1 MNHEY, CDR2 SMNVEV (reference sequence). This CDR3 contains 16 residues. V lost 5 bases and J lost 4, with 21 bases in between. The CDR3 sequence is CASSTRRLVSRYEQYF. The CDR3 nucleotides read TGTGCCAGCAGTACCCGGAGACTAGTCTCTCGATACGAGCAGTACTTC.

V gene TRBV5-1 combines with J gene TRBJ2-2; D not certain. The CDR3 totals 13 residues. The germline V and J ends were trimmed by 0 bases and 5 bases, with 5 bases remaining between them. Germline loops: CDR1 SGHRS, CDR2 YFSETQ. CDR3 region: CASSLDGTGELFF. The CDR3 DNA sequence: TGCGCCAGCAGCTTGGACGGGACCGGGGAGCTGTTTTTT.

This clone was counted a single time. The chain carries TRBV5-4 and TRBJ1-4; D gene uncertain. The CDR3 is made up of 13 amino acids. CDR1 and CDR2 from the germline V gene are SGHNT and YYREEE (reference sequence). V was clipped by 0 bases and J by 7 bases, with 7 bases between them. CDR3 nucleotides: TGTGCCAGCAGCTTGGGGTCTAGTGAAAAACTGTTTTTT. Its translation: CASSLGSSEKLFF.

The J gene is TRBJ2-7, the V gene TRBV3-1 (or the pseudogene TRBV3-2); maybe TRBD2 (6 bases). Trimming shortened V by 1 base and J by 5 bases, and 12 bases separated the two germline ends. The CDR3 is 14 amino acids. Germline V gene data show CDR1 as LGHDT and CDR2 as YNNKEL (reference sequence). CDR3 in DNA: TGTGCCAGCAGCCAAGGGGGGGTTCTGGACGAGCAGTACTTC. Translating it yields CASSQGGVLDEQYF.